The clone carrying this T cell receptor (beta chain) was counted at least ten times. The entry originates in a study of spatial heterogeneity in lung cancer. About the research overall: The study consistently detected more beta-chain than alpha-chain sequences. Each unique TCR and UMI combination was seen more than ten times on average in raw reads.

Per germline, CDR1 WNHNN and CDR2 SYGVQD (reference sequence). This CDR3 comprises 15 residues. V shed 4 bases and J shed 4 bases, with 16 bases lying between them. Every TCR cDNA molecule carried a tag that served as a unique molecular identifier. TCRdb re-called the 5' RACE reads through MiXCR, storing one row per CDR3 protein. The table has 24,000 or so distinct CDR3 sequences, roughly 7% seen once; the top ten hold approximately 14%. The time point here: sample taken at primary tumor resection. Frozen PBMC, nontumor lung or tumor provided whole RNA, which was sequenced unsorted. The starting material was PBMCs, obtained at surgery. The sequence was obtained from a male donor with early-stage non-small cell lung cancer. The chain employs TRBV10-1 and TRBJ1-2; D is perhaps TRBD1 (6 bases). The CDR3, as DNA: TGCGCCAGCAGTGGGTCTCAGGGGAAAGTCTATGGCTACACCTTC. It codes for CASSGSQGKVYGYTF.